Below, 20 T cell receptor beta chains from the same sample are listed, as sequenced in a study of cytomegalovirus exposure and HLA in healthy donors. 13 Jbeta primers and 60 Vbeta primers were used for the PCR. Sequenced by immunoSEQ multiplex PCR; TCRdb stores in-frame clones only, minus some. The sample comprises 80,000 to 100,000 clones, around 77% of which are singletons, and over 3% rests with the top ten. Sequenced sample: PBMCs. Source of these receptors: a man aged 40-49 years in good health and CMV-seronegative.

This clone was recorded a few times. This chain connects TRBV7-2 to TRBJ2-5; 7 bases map to TRBD1. V lost 5 bases to trimming and J lost 6 bases; unmatched junction nucleotides: 6. The length of the CDR3 is 13 residues. The V gene's germline CDR1 is SGHTA and CDR2 FQGNSA. CDR3 residues: CASSLRGQQTQYF. CDR3 DNA: TGTGCCAGCAGCCTAAGGGGGCAACAGACCCAGTACTTC.

The chain joins TRBV29-1 to TRBJ2-1, with 10 positions matching TRBD2. Germline V lookup: CDR1 SQVTM, CDR2 ANQGSEA. The CDR3 has 14 residues. Unmatched junction bases numbered 5, after V lost 6 bases and J lost 3 bases. The CDR3 DNA reads TGCAGCGTGTCTCCTAGCGGGGGCTACAATGAGCAGTTCTTC. Translation gives CSVSPSGGYNEQFF.

As DNA, the CDR3 is TGTGCCAGCAGTTTCTCAGGGGGTGGATCCTACGAGCAGTACTTC. This sequence encodes CASSFSGGGSYEQYF. The V gene is TRBV28, the J gene TRBJ2-7; 7 bases match TRBD1. This CDR3 has 15 residues. After removal of 3 bases from V and 1 base from J, the junction contained 6 bases not matched to a gene. Germline V gene sequence: CDR1 MDHEN, CDR2 SYDVKM. Filled out from reference TRBV28 and TRBJ2-7, the complete variable domain reads DVKVTQSSRYLVKRTGEKVFLECVQDMDHENMFWYRQDPGLGLRLIYFSYDVKMKEKGDIPEGYSVSREKKERFSLILESASTNQTSMYLCASSFSGGGSYEQYFGPGTRLTVT.

This rearrangement joins TRBV5-4 to TRBJ2-3; 8 nucleotides line up with TRBD2. Germline lookup yields CDR1 SGHNT and CDR2 YYREEE (reference sequence). The V segment lost 0 bases and the J segment 0 bases; nucleotides outside the gene matches: 6. CDR3 size: 17 residues. The CDR3 is CASSLALSSGSTDTQYF. As DNA, the CDR3 is TGTGCCAGCAGCTTGGCCTTGTCTAGCGGGAGCACAGATACGCAGTATTTT.

This clone appeared a few times. V usage is TRBV6-1 and J usage is TRBJ2-1; 10 nucleotides line up with TRBD2. CDR1 and CDR2 (germline): MNHNS, SASEGT. The ends lost 4 bases at V and 1 base at J; junction bases unmatched: 4. The CDR3 covers 16 residues. The chain's CDR3 is CASSANSGRSYNEQFF. Written as DNA, the CDR3 is TGTGCCAGCAGTGCTAATAGCGGGAGGTCCTACAATGAGCAGTTCTTC.

V and J are TRBV7-8 and TRBJ2-3, with 16 bases fitting TRBD2. V was pared by 6 bases and J by 9 bases, with 9 bases of the junction left unmatched. CDR1 is SGHVS and CDR2 is FQNEAQ in the germline V gene. This CDR3 contains 16 residues. The CDR3 loop reads CASSPPGLAGGPTQYF. The CDR3 bases are TGTGCCAGCAGTCCACCGGGACTAGCGGGGGGGCCCACGCAGTATTTT.

The chain couples TRBV28 to TRBJ1-4; D unclear. The germline CDR1 and CDR2 sequences are MDHEN and SYDVKM. The CDR3 is 13 amino acids. Deletions cut 5 bases from V and 8 bases from J, with 12 bases between. The CDR3: CASSQEPGEKLFF. Written as DNA, the CDR3 is TGTGCCAGCAGTCAAGAACCGGGGGAAAAACTGTTTTTT.

The genes are TRBV2 and TRBJ2-7; D is possibly TRBD2 (7 bases). CDR1 SNHLY and CDR2 FYNNEI come from the germline V gene. The CDR3 contains 16 residues. V was pared by 8 bases and J by 0 bases, with 20 bases between. CDR3 DNA sequence: TGTGCCAGCCAGGCGGGGGCTGCCTTGGGCTCCTACGAGCAGTACTTC. Its protein is CASQAGAALGSYEQYF.

This clone was observed once. The rearrangement joins TRBV12-5 to TRBJ2-1, with a possible D match to TRBD1 (5 bases). The CDR3 contains 15 residues. Germline V gene sequence: CDR1 LGHNT, CDR2 FRNRAP. V lost 0 bases, J lost 6 bases, and 12 bases lay in between. CDR3 nucleotide sequence: TGTGCTAGTGGTTTGGTCCCAGGGAATATCAATGAGCAGTTCTTC. It codes for CASGLVPGNINEQFF.

The chain joins TRBV27 to TRBJ2-7, with 8 positions matching TRBD1. The germline gives CDR1 MNHEY, CDR2 SMNVEV (reference sequence). J gave up 4 bases and V 0 bases, and 5 bases lay outside the gene matches. There are 15 residues in the CDR3. CDR3 sequence: CASSLSVTGEYEQYF. DNA of the CDR3: TGTGCCAGCAGTTTATCGGTGACAGGGGAGTACGAGCAGTACTTC.

This chain links TRBV6-6 with TRBJ2-3, with TRBD2 matching over 7 bases. The CDR3 has 14 residues. Unmatched junction bases numbered 6, after V lost 6 bases and J lost 3 bases. CDR1 is MNHNY and CDR2 is SVGAGI in the germline V gene (reference sequence). CDR3 sequence (DNA): TGTGCCAGCAGCCGGGCGGGAGTAACAGATACGCAGTATTTT. This codes for CASSRAGVTDTQYF.

CDR3 protein: CASSYSENSNQPQHF. CDR3 nucleotides: TGTGCCAGCAGTTACTCGGAGAATAGCAATCAGCCCCAGCATTTT. J is TRBJ1-5 and V is TRBV6-5, with D unclear. This CDR3 spans 15 amino acids. The germline gives CDR1 MNHEY, CDR2 SVGAGI. Trimming shortened V by 0 bases and J by 0 bases, and 6 bases separated the two germline ends.

CDR3 protein: CASSLASGLGETQYF. Written as DNA, the CDR3 is TGTGCCAGCAGCTTGGCTAGCGGGTTAGGTGAGACCCAGTACTTC. The chain employs TRBV5-4 and TRBJ2-5; TRBD2 aligns across 8 bases. Germline V gene lookup returns CDR1 SGHNT and CDR2 YYREEE (reference sequence). The CDR3 has 15 amino acids. V was clipped by 0 bases and J by 5 bases; unmatched bases: 6.

The chain has TRBV5-6 and TRBJ2-5; 11 bases map to TRBD2. Germline V lookup: CDR1 SGHDT, CDR2 YYEEEE. Trimming cost V 4 bases and J 5 bases; bases outside gene matches: 7. The CDR3 extends over 15 amino acids. CDR3 nucleotide sequence: TGTGCCAGCAGCCTCACTAGCGGGGGTTACGAGACCCAGTACTTC. Its translation is CASSLTSGGYETQYF.

The chain couples TRBV6-5 to TRBJ2-5; 9 bases match TRBD1. The junction had 3 bases not matched to a gene; V was cut back by 2 bases and J by 5 bases. This CDR3 contains 14 residues. CDR1 MNHEY and CDR2 SVGAGI come from the germline V gene. The CDR3 loop reads CASSYGQGKETQYF. As DNA, the CDR3 is TGTGCCAGCAGTTACGGACAGGGGAAGGAGACCCAGTACTTC.

This clone was seen only once. This chain connects TRBV28 to TRBJ2-3; the match to TRBD2 covers 8 bases. CDR1 is MDHEN, CDR2 SYDVKM, per germline. Trimming at V came to 8 bases and at J to 0 bases, leaving 10 bases not matched to a gene. The CDR3 spans 16 residues. The CDR3 DNA follows: TGTGCCAGCTCCCCCCCGGGACTAGAAAGCACAGATACGCAGTATTTT. The encoded protein is CASSPPGLESTDTQYF.

This clone was seen only once. This chain uses TRBV7-2 with TRBJ1-2; 10 bases line up with TRBD1. With 5 bases clipped from V and 5 bases from J, the junction kept 11 bases outside the gene matches. This CDR3 region has 16 residues. CDR1 SGHTA and CDR2 FQGNSA come from the germline V gene. CDR3 sequence: CASSPGTGDLSYGYTF. DNA of the CDR3: TGTGCCAGCAGCCCTGGGACAGGGGATTTGAGTTATGGCTACACCTTC.

The rearrangement joins TRBV6-4 to TRBJ1-2; no clear D. The CDR3 length is 15 residues. V lost 4 bases, J lost 4 bases, and 16 bases lay in between. Germline lookup yields CDR1 MRHNA and CDR2 SNTAGT. Here the CDR3 DNA reads TGTGCCAGCAGTGGGCCGGTCGGGGAGGGCTATGGCTACACCTTC. As protein: CASSGPVGEGYGYTF.

The CDR3 spells CASSLGSRGGNTGELFF. CDR3 nucleotides: TGTGCCAGCAGCTTAGGTAGTCGCGGGGGAAACACCGGGGAGCTGTTTTTT. The chain employs TRBV11-2 and TRBJ2-2; 7 bases fit TRBD2. With 1 base clipped from V and 2 bases from J, the junction kept 7 bases outside the gene matches. CDR3 length: 17 residues. Germline V gene lookup returns CDR1 SGHAT and CDR2 FQNNGV.

This sequence joins TRBV19 and TRBJ2-2; 9 bases map to TRBD2. The V gene end was trimmed by 4 bases and the J gene end by 4 bases; junction bases not matched to a gene: 10. CDR1 is LNHDA and CDR2 is SQIVND in the germline V gene (reference sequence). The CDR3 is 17 amino acids. Here the CDR3 DNA reads TGTGCCAGTAGTACATTTGCGGGGGGGCCTCTCACCGGGGAGCTGTTTTTT. Its translation: CASSTFAGGPLTGELFF.